Listed here are 10 T cell receptor beta chains from one sample, sequenced in a study of CD8+CD57+ T cells in acquired aplastic anemia. It was genomic DNA that served as the template for profiling TCR beta VDJ and CDR3. TCRdb passed the reads through MiXCR, listing each CDR3 protein once. The sample lists roughly 190,000 distinct CDR3 sequences, roughly half occurring once. Individuals selected for sequencing had exhibited CD8+CD57+ cell expansion on flow cytometry. The sample consisted of sorted CD4+, CD8+, or CD8+CD57+ T cells (not recorded which) from PBMCs. These receptor sequences come from a human donor with aplastic anemia.

This chain links TRBV20-1 with TRBJ2-1, with D maybe TRBD2 (5 bases). Trimming removed 2 bases from V and 7 bases from J, with 12 bases in between. CDR1 and CDR2 (germline): DFQATT, SNEGSKA (reference sequence). This CDR3 region has 13 residues. CDR3 protein: CSARRRVNNEQFF. CDR3 sequence (DNA): TGCAGTGCTAGACGGCGGGTGAATAATGAGCAGTTCTTC.

Remarks on this clonotype: One end of the junction varies from germline; a read error may be responsible. V is TRBV14 and J is TRBJ1-2; maybe TRBD1 (5 bases). Germline CDR1 SGHDN, CDR2 FVKESK. The CDR3 has 16 residues. The CDR3 loop reads CASSRNGDLRSYGYTF. The DNA of the CDR3 is TGCGCCAGCAGCCGGAACGGGGACCTCCGAAGCTATGGCTACACCTTC.

The gene calls are TRBV7-9 and TRBJ1-2; no clear D. CDR3 length equals 13 residues. Germline CDR1 is SEHNR and CDR2 is FQNEAQ (reference sequence). V was trimmed by 6 bases and J by 4 bases, leaving 12 bases between them. The CDR3 spells CASRADLSYGYTF. As DNA, the CDR3 is TGTGCCAGCAGGGCGGATTTGAGCTATGGCTACACCTTC.

Many counts were recorded for this clonotype. The chain uses TRBV19 and TRBJ1-1; D is unresolved. The CDR3 has 13 amino acids. Trimming shortened V by 7 bases and J by 6 bases, and 15 bases separated the two germline ends. Germline CDR1 LNHDA, CDR2 SQIVND (reference sequence). Here the CDR3 DNA reads TGTGCCAGTAAAAAGCAATTCATGGCTGAAGCTTTCTTT. Its protein is CASKKQFMAEAFF.

This chain links TRBV5-1 with TRBJ2-7; a weak D match, TRBD1 (5 bases). The germline V gene has CDR1 SGHRS and CDR2 YFSETQ. This CDR3 is 14 amino acids long. V was pared by 2 bases and J by 6 bases, with 15 bases between. DNA of the CDR3: TGCGCCAGCAGCTTACAGGTTCATCCGGCCGAGCAGTACTTC. This codes for CASSLQVHPAEQYF. Complete variable domain (other parts from reference TRBV5-1 and TRBJ2-7): KAGVTQTPRYLIKTRGQQVTLSCSPISGHRSVSWYQQTPGQGLQFLFEYFSETQRNKGNFPGRFSGRQFSNSRSEMNVSTLELGDSALYLCASSLQVHPAEQYFGPGTRLTVT.

CDR3 coding DNA: TGTGCCAGCAGTGAAGGGGCCGGTTCACCCCTCCACTTT. It translates to CASSEGAGSPLHF. The V and J genes are TRBV25-1 and TRBJ1-6; perhaps TRBD1 as D (5 bases). Germline V lookup: CDR1 MGHDK, CDR2 SYGVNS. Trimming pared 2 bases from V and 9 bases from J, leaving 8 bases between. The CDR3 is 13 residues long. Based on the CDR3 plus reference TRBV25-1 and TRBJ1-6, the full variable domain is EADIYQTPRYLVIGTGKKITLECSQTMGHDKMYWYQQDPGMELHLIHYSYGVNSTEKGDLSSESTVSRIRTEHFPLTLESARPSHTSQYLCASSEGAGSPLHFGNGTRLTVT.

In the case of this clonotype: A read error is likely, as this CDR3 ends without the conserved phenylalanine or tryptophan. The chain recombines TRBV7-2 with TRBJ1-1, with 11 bases identical to TRBD1. Germline loops: CDR1 SGHTA, CDR2 FQGNSA. The V gene end was trimmed by 0 bases and the J gene end by 10 bases; junction bases not matched to a gene: 7. The CDR3 is made up of 15 amino acids. The CDR3 sequence: CASSLAWTGGFGAFL. CDR3 bases: TGTGCCAGCAGCTTAGCGTGGACAGGGGGCTTCGGAGCTTTCCTT.

The chain carries TRBV20-1 and TRBJ1-1, with D possibly being TRBD1 (6 bases). V lost 0 bases and J lost 8, with 10 bases in between. CDR1 is DFQATT and CDR2 is SNEGSKA in the germline V gene (reference sequence). The CDR3 totals 12 residues. Here the CDR3 DNA reads TGCAGTGCTAGAGATTACAGGGTAGAAGCTTTCTTT. It specifies CSARDYRVEAFF.

The CDR3 DNA reads TGTGCCAGCAGCTTATTATGGGAGACCTACGAGCAGTACTTC. The encoded protein is CASSLLWETYEQYF. The chain is built from TRBV19 and TRBJ2-7; tentative D call: TRBD2 (5 bases). The germline gives CDR1 LNHDA, CDR2 SQIVND (reference sequence). The V and J ends lost 9 bases and 2 bases respectively, with 17 bases between them. The CDR3 runs 14 residues. Full variable domain (remainder filled in from reference TRBV19 and TRBJ2-7): DGGITQSPKYLFRKEGQNVTLSCEQNLNHDAMYWYRQDPGQGLRLIYYSQIVNDFQKGDIAEGYSVSREKKESFPLTVTSAQKNPTAFYLCASSLLWETYEQYFGPGTRLTVT.

This clonotype was observed a handful of times. The chain uses TRBV29-1 and TRBJ2-7; D remains unclear. This CDR3 comprises 12 residues. Between the trimmed V and J ends, which lost 4 bases and 0 bases, there was a span of 7 bases. The germline CDR1 and CDR2 sequences are SQVTM and ANQGSEA. CDR3 amino acids: CSVGVGSYEQYF. The CDR3 nucleotides read TGCAGCGTTGGGGTGGGCTCCTACGAGCAGTACTTC.